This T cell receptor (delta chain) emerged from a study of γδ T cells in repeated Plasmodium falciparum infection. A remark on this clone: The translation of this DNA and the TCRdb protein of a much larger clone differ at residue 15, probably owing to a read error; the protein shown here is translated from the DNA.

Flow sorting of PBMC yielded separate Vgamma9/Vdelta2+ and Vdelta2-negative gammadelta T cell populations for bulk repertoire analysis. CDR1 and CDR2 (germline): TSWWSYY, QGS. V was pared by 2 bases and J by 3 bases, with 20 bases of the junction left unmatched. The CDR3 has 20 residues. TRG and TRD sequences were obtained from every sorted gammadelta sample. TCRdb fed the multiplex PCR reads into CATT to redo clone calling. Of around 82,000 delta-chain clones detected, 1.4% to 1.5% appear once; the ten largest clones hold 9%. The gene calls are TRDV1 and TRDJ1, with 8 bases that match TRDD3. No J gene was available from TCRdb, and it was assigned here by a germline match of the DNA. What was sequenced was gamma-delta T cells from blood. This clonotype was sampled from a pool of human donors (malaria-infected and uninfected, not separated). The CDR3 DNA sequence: TGTGCTCTTGGGGAATTCTCTATTACGGTCTGGGGGAGAAACGCCGATAAACTCATCTTT. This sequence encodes CALGEFSITVWGRNADKLIF.